This TCR beta chain derives from a study of CXCR3-negative and CXCR3-positive naive CD8 T cells. Note on this clonotype: Its cognate antigen is unknown.

Germline-derived CDR1 and CDR2 are SGHDN and FVKESK. There are 15 residues in the CDR3. The study made its TRB cDNA libraries by 5' RACE, adding UMI labels. TCRdb derives one entry per CDR3 protein from the 5' RACE reads, leaving out DNA. The ten top clones account for approximately 0.37%, within a sample of under 110,000 distinct CDR3 sequences. Study-wide findings and caveats: CXCR3 expression dropped partially after cryopreservation, and most assays relied on fresh PBMCs. CXCR3-negative and CXCR3-positive naive cells shared comparable TRBV-TRBJ usage, but memory cells did not. Comparably high diversity marked both naive subsets, whereas memory CD8+ cells had much lower diversity. TCR strength was inferred from TRB CDR3 properties, while surface CD5 was comparable between naive subsets. More hydrophobic TRB CDR3s occurred in CXCR3-positive than in CXCR3-negative naive cells.

The sequenced material came from naive CXCR3+ CD8+ T cells from blood. Subset noted: CD45RO-CCR7+CD27+CD95- naive CD8+ T cells expressing CXCR3 (TNR3+). J is TRBJ1-1 and V is TRBV14; the D call from TCRdb, TRBD1, cannot be confirmed without DNA. The receptor comes from a human donor in good health. Some clones in this sample may be carry-over from other donors' samples. The CDR3 protein is CASSQDEGLNTEAFF.